Below, one T cell receptor (beta chain) is given with its context. The entry originates in a study of T cells in tuberculosis. Study-level background: T cells were selected with CD1B tetramers loaded with glucose monomycolate. Study-level points and caveats: T cells binding CD1B-GMM tetramer weakly possibly escaped the sort.

Sequencing of TCR-alpha and TCR-beta chains was unpaired. Using immunoSEQ multiplex PCR, the repertoire was profiled, and TCRdb retains in-frame clones only, with some absent. The sample has approximately 100,000 clones, roughly 88% seen once. Cells were sorted from thawed PBMC rested overnight and stained with GMM-loaded CD1B tetramer, viability dye and anti-CD3. The lipid loaded on the CD1B tetramers was C32 glucose monomycolate from Rhodococcus equi. Tetramer-sorted PBMC had been CD14 monocyte-depleted before freezing. CDR3 length equals 13 residues. Trimming took 6 bases from V and 2 from J; bases not matched to a gene: 4. Germline loops: CDR1 MNHNS, CDR2 SASEGT.

The origin of this receptor is an adult woman with latent tuberculosis. The J gene is TRBJ2-7, the V gene TRBV6-1; TRBD1 aligns across 7 bases. The sequencing input was CD1b-GMM tetramer-negative cells sorted from PBMCs. CDR3 sequence: CASRPGGPYEQYF. The CDR3 DNA is TGTGCCAGCAGGCCAGGGGGACCCTACGAGCAGTACTTC.